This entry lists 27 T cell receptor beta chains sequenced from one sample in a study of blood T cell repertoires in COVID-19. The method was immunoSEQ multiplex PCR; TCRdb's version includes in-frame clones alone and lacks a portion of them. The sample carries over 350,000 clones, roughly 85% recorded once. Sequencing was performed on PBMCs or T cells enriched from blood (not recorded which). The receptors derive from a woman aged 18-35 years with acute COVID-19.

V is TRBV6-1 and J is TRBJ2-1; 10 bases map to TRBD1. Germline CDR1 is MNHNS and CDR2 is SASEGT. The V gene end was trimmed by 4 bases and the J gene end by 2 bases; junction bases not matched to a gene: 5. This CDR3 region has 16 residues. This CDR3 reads CASSGRDRGTYNEQFF. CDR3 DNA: TGTGCCAGCAGTGGCCGGGACAGGGGTACCTACAATGAGCAGTTCTTC.

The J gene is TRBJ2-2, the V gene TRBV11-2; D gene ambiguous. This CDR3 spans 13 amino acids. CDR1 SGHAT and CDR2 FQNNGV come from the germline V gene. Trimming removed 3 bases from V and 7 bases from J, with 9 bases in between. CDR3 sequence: CASSLLPGGELFF. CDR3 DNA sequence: TGTGCCAGCAGCTTGTTACCCGGCGGGGAGCTGTTTTTT.

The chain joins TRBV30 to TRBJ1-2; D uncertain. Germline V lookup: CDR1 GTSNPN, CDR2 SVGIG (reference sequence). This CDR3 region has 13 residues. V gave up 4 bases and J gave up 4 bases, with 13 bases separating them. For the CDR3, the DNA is TGTGCCTGGAAATGCCAGGCCCGCTATGGCTACACCTTC. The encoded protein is CAWKCQARYGYTF.

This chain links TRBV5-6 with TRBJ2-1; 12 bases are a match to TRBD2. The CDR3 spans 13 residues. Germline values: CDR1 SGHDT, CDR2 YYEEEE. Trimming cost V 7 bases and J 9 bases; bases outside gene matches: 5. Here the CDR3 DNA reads TGTGCCAGCGGCTCACTAGCGGGGGGTGAGCAGTTCTTC. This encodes CASGSLAGGEQFF.

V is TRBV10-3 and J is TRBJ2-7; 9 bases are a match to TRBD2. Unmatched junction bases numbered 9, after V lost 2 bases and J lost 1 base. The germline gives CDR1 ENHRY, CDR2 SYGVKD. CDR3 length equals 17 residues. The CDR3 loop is CAISEAIAGDRSYEQYF. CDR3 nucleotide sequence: TGTGCCATCAGTGAGGCAATAGCGGGGGACCGTTCCTACGAGCAGTACTTC.

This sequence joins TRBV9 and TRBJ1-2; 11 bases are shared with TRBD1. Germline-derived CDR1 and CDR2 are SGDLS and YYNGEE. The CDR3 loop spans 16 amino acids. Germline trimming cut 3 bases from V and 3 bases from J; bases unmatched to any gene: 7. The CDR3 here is CASSERTGGLDYGYTF. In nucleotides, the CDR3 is TGTGCCAGCAGCGAGAGGACAGGGGGCTTGGACTATGGCTACACCTTC.

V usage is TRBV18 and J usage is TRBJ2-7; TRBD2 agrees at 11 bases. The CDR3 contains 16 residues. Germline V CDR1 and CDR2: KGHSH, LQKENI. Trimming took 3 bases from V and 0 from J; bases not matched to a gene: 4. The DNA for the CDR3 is TGTGCCAGCTCACCTGATGGGACTAGCGGCTCCTACGAGCAGTACTTC. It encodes CASSPDGTSGSYEQYF.

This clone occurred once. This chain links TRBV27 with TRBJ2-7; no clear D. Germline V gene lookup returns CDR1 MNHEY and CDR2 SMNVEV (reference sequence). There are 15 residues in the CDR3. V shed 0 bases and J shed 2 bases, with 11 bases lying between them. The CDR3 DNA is TGTGCCAGCAGTTTATCTACGACTGGAACCTACGAGCAGTACTTC. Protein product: CASSLSTTGTYEQYF.

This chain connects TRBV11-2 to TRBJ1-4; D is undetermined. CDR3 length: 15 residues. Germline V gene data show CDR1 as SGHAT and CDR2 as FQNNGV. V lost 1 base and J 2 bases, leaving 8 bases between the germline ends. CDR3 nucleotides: TGTGCCAGCAGCTTAGGAACAATTACTAATGAAAAACTGTTTTTT. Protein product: CASSLGTITNEKLFF. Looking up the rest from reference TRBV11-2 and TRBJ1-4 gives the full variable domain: EAGVAQSPRYKIIEKRQSVAFWCNPISGHATLYWYQQILGQGPKLLIQFQNNGVVDDSQLPKDRFSAERLKGVDSTLKIQPAKLEDSAVYLCASSLGTITNEKLFFGSGTQLSVL.

CDR3: CASTAPKGGEMNTEAFF. The DNA for the CDR3 is TGTGCCAGCACCGCGCCCAAAGGGGGCGAAATGAACACTGAAGCTTTCTTT. The chain has TRBV9 and TRBJ1-1, with 7 bases fitting TRBD1. The germline V gene has CDR1 SGDLS and CDR2 YYNGEE. With V trimmed by 6 bases and J by 0 bases, 14 bases remained unmatched. This CDR3 comprises 17 residues.

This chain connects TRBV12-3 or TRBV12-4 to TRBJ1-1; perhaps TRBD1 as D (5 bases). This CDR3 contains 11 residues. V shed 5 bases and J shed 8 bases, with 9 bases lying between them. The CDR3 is CASSPRTEAFF. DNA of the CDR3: TGTGCCAGCAGTCCGAGGACAGAAGCTTTCTTT.

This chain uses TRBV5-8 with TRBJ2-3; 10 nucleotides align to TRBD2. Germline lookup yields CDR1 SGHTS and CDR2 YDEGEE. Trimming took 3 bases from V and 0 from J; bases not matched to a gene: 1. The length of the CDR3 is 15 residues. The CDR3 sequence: CASSSGLASTDTQYF. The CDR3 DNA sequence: TGTGCCAGCAGCTCGGGACTAGCGAGCACAGATACGCAGTATTTT.

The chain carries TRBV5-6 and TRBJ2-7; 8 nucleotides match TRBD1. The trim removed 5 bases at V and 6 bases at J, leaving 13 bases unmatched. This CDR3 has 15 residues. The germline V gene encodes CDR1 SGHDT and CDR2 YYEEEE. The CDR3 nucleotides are TGTGCCAGCAGACGCGCTCCGACAGGGGAAAGCGAGCAGTACTTC. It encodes CASRRAPTGESEQYF.

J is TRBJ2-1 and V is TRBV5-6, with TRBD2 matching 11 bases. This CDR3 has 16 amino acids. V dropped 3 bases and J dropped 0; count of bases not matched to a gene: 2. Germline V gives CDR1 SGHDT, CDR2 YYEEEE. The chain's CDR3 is CASSSTSGSSYNEQFF. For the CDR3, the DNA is TGTGCCAGCAGCTCCACTAGCGGGAGCTCCTACAATGAGCAGTTCTTC.

The CDR3 DNA reads TGCGCCAGCAGCCAAGATTATGACTTCATGAACACTGAAGCTTTCTTT. This codes for CASSQDYDFMNTEAFF. The V gene is TRBV4-3, the J gene TRBJ1-1, with D unclear. Germline loops: CDR1 LGHNA, CDR2 YSLEER. The CDR3 consists of 16 residues. Between the trimmed V and J ends, which lost 0 bases and 0 bases, there was a span of 11 bases.

CDR3 coding DNA: TGTGCCAGCTCACCAGCCCGAGGACAGGGGAGATCACCCCTCCACTTT. Its protein is CASSPARGQGRSPLHF. The chain joins TRBV18 to TRBJ1-6; 9 bases match TRBD1. V trimming: 2 bases; J trimming: 10 bases; junction bases outside the gene matches: 9. This CDR3 is 16 amino acids long. Germline V gene data show CDR1 as KGHSH and CDR2 as LQKENI.

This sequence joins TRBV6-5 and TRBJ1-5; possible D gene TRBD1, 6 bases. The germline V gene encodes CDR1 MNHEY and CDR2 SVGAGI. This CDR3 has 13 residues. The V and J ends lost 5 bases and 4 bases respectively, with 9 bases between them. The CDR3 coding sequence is TGTGCCAGCAGTCTCACAGGGAATCAGCCCCAGCATTTT. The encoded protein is CASSLTGNQPQHF.

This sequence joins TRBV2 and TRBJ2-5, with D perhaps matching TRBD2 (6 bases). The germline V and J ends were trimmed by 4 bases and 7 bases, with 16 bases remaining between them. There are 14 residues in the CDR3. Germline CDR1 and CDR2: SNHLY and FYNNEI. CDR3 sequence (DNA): TGTGCCAGCAGTGGACTCATCCAGGGAGGGACCCAGTACTTC. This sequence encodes CASSGLIQGGTQYF.

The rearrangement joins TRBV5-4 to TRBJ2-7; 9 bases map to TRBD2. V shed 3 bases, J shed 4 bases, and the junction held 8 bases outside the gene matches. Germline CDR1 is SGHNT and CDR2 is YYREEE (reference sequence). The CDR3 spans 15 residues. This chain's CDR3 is CASSSRREGAYEQYF. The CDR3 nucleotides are TGTGCCAGCAGCTCCCGGCGGGAGGGGGCTTACGAGCAGTACTTC. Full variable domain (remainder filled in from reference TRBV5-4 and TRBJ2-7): ETGVTQSPTHLIKTRGQQVTLRCSSQSGHNTVSWYQQALGQGPQFIFQYYREEENGRGNFPPRFSGLQFPNYSSELNVNALELDDSALYLCASSSRREGAYEQYFGPGTRLTVT.

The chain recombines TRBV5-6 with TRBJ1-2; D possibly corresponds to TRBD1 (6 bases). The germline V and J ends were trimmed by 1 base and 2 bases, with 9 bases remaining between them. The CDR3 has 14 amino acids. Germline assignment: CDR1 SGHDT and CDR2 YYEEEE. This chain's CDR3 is CASSLLTGNYGYTF. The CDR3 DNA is TGTGCCAGCAGCTTGCTGACAGGAAACTATGGCTACACCTTC. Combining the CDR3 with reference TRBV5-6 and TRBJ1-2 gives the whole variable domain DAGVTQSPTHLIKTRGQQVTLRCSPKSGHDTVSWYQQALGQGPQFIFQYYEEEERQRGNFPDRFSGHQFPNYSSELNVNALLLGDSALYLCASSLLTGNYGYTFGSGTRLTVV.

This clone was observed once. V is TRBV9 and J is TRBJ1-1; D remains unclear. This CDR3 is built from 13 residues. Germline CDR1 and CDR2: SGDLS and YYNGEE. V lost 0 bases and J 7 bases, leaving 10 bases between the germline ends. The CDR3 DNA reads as TGTGCCAGCAGCGTAGGGTCGGGAGATGAAGCTTTCTTT. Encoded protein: CASSVGSGDEAFF. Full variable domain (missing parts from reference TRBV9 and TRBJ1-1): DSGVTQTPKHLITATGQRVTLRCSPRSGDLSVYWYQQSLDQGLQFLIQYYNGEERAKGNILERFSAQQFPDLHSELNLSSLELGDSALYFCASSVGSGDEAFFGQGTRLTVV.

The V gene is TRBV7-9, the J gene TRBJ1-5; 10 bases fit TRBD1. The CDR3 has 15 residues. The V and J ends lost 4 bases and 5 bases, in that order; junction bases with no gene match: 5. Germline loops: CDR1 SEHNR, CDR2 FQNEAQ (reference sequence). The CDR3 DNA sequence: TGTGCCAGCAGCTCAGGGACAGGGGCCTATCAGCCCCAGCATTTT. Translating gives CASSSGTGAYQPQHF.

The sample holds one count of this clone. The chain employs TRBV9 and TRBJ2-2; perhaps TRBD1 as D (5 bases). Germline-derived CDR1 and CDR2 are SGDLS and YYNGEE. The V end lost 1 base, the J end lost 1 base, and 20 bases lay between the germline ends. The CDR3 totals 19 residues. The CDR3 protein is CASSVSQGRTPKNTGELFF. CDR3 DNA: TGTGCCAGCAGCGTAAGCCAGGGCCGGACACCTAAGAACACCGGGGAGCTGTTTTTT.

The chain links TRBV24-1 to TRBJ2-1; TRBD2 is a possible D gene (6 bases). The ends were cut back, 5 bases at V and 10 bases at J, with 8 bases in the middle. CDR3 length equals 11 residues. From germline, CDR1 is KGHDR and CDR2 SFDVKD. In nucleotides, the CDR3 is TGTGCCACCAGTGCAGGGAGGGAGCAGTTCTTC. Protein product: CATSAGREQFF.

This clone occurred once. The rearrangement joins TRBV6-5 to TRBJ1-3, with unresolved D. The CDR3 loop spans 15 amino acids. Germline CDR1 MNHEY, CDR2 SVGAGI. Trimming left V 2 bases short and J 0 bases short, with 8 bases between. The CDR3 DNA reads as TGTGCCAGCAGTTACGACTCCAGCTCTGGAAACACCATATATTTT. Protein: CASSYDSSSGNTIYF.

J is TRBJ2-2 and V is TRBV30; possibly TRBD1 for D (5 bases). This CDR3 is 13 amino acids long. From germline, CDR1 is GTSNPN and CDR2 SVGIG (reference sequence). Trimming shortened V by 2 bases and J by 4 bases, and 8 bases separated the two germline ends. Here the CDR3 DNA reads TGTGCCTGGAGTCAACAGGTCACCGGGGAGCTGTTTTTT. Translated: CAWSQQVTGELFF. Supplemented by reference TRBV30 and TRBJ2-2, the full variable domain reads SQTIHQWPATLVQPVGSPLSLECTVEGTSNPNLYWYRQAAGRGLQLLFYSVGIGQISSEVPQNLSASRPQDRQFILSSKKLLLSDSGFYLCAWSQQVTGELFFGEGSRLTVL.

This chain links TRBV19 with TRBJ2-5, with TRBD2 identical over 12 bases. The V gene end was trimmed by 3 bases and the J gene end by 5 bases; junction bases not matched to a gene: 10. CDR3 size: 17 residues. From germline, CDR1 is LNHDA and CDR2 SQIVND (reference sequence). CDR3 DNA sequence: TGTGCCAGTAGTATCGGACTAGCGGGGATAGTGCAGGAGACCCAGTACTTC. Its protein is CASSIGLAGIVQETQYF.